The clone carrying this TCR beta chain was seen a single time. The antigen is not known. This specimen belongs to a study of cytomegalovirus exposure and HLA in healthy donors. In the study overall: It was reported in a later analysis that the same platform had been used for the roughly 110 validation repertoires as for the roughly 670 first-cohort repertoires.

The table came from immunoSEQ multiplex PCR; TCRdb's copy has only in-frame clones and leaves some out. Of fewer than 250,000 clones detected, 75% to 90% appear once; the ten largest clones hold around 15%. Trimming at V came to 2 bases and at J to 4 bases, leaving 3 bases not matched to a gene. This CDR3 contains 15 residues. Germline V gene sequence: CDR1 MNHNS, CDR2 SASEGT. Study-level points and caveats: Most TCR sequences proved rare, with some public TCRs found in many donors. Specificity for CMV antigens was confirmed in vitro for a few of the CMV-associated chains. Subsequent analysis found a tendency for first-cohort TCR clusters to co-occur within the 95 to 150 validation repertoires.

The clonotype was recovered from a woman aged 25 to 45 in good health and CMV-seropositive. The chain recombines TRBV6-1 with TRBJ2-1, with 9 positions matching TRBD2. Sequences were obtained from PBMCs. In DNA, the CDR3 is TGTGCCAGCAGTGAATCGCGGGAGGGTTACAATGAGCAGTTCTTC. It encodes CASSESREGYNEQFF.